What follows are 8 T cell receptor beta chains derived from one specimen sequenced in a study of cytomegalovirus exposure and HLA in healthy donors. PCR was performed using 60 Vbeta and 13 Jbeta primers. Profiling relied on immunoSEQ multiplex PCR, and the TCRdb table lists in-frame clones only, not all of them. The data contain some 160,000 clones, over 75% of them singletons. Sequenced material: PBMCs. The receptors stem from a man between 60 and 70 years old in good health and CMV-seronegative.

The chain has TRBV10-2 and TRBJ2-4, with a tentative D call TRBD1 (5 bases). Germline-derived CDR1 and CDR2 are WSHSY and SAAADI. The CDR3 extends over 14 amino acids. V dropped 0 bases and J dropped 9 bases, with 12 bases sitting between them. The chain's CDR3 is CASSESVGHSIQYF. Here the CDR3 DNA reads TGCGCCAGCAGTGAGTCGGTCGGACACTCCATTCAGTACTTC.

For the CDR3, the DNA is TGTGCCAGCAGGCTCGACAGGTTTGCAACTAATGAAAAACTGTTTTTT. This encodes CASRLDRFATNEKLFF. This chain links TRBV27 with TRBJ1-4, with a possible D match to TRBD1 (6 bases). The V gene's germline CDR1 is MNHEY and CDR2 SMNVEV (reference sequence). V gave up 6 bases and J gave up 0 bases, with 14 bases separating them. This CDR3 region has 16 residues.

The chain links TRBV7-9 to TRBJ1-2; 7 bases agree with TRBD1. Per germline, CDR1 SEHNR and CDR2 FQNEAQ (reference sequence). This CDR3 is built from 14 residues. The ends lost 2 bases at V and 8 bases at J; junction bases unmatched: 8. CDR3: CASSLNRDSDGYTF. The CDR3 DNA reads as TGTGCCAGCAGCTTAAACCGGGACAGTGACGGCTACACCTTC.

The rearrangement uses TRBV5-1 and TRBJ1-2; 11 positions agree with TRBD1. This CDR3 contains 15 residues. The V segment lost 0 bases and the J segment 8 bases; nucleotides outside the gene matches: 6. Germline V lookup: CDR1 SGHRS, CDR2 YFSETQ. This CDR3 is CASSLERTGGGGYTF. In DNA, the CDR3 is TGCGCCAGCAGCTTGGAAAGGACAGGGGGCGGGGGCTACACCTTC.

The chain combines TRBV2 with TRBJ1-2; D unresolved. This CDR3 contains 13 residues. Germline CDR1 is SNHLY and CDR2 is FYNNEI. V was pared by 3 bases and J by 4 bases, with 9 bases between. The CDR3 protein is CASSEDWVYGYTF. Here the CDR3 DNA reads TGTGCCAGCAGTGAGGACTGGGTCTATGGCTACACCTTC.

V and J are TRBV7-9 and TRBJ2-3; D unresolved. Per the germline V gene, CDR1 is SEHNR and CDR2 is FQNEAQ (reference sequence). The V and J ends lost 3 bases and 2 bases respectively, with 9 bases between them. This CDR3 contains 14 residues. The CDR3 nucleotides read TGTGCCAGCAGCTTCTCCACATTCACAGATACGCAGTATTTT. Protein: CASSFSTFTDTQYF.

The rearrangement uses TRBV6-1 and TRBJ2-2; 9 positions agree with TRBD1. Germline trimming cut 8 bases from V and 6 bases from J; bases unmatched to any gene: 7. This CDR3 region has 14 residues. Germline CDR1 is MNHNS and CDR2 is SASEGT. The CDR3 reads CASGDRVQSGELFF. Written as DNA, the CDR3 is TGTGCCAGCGGGGACAGGGTTCAGTCCGGGGAGCTGTTTTTT.

On this clone itself: The junction departs from germline at one end; a sequencing error may be responsible. The chain couples TRBV5-4 to TRBJ1-2, with D tentatively TRBD1 (6 bases). This CDR3 is 13 amino acids long. Germline V CDR1 and CDR2: SGHNT, YYREEE (reference sequence). CDR3 nucleotide sequence: TGTGCCAGCAGCTTGGAAACAGGGCTTGGCTACCCCTTC. Residues: CASSLETGLGYPF.